This T cell receptor beta chain is from a study of CD8 T cells in Susac syndrome. Whole-study context: Patients with Susac syndrome who were sequenced included roughly 6 with active disease and under ten in remission. Study observations and caveats: Maximal CD8+ clonal expansion in Susac was observed within TEMRA cells and among active patients.

The CDR3 runs 12 residues. V was trimmed by 4 bases and J by 5 bases, leaving 6 bases between them. Germline lookup yields CDR1 MNHEY and CDR2 SVGAGI. Definite or probable Susac syndrome was diagnosed using recently defined diagnostic criteria. The count of this clonotype is one. Its antigen is not known. Random hexamers served to reverse transcribe about 0.45 to 1 ug RNA. One entry per CDR3 protein results from TCRdb running MiXCR on the immunoSEQ multiplex PCR reads. This sample has around 130,000 distinct CDR3 sequences, with just under 95% found just once. What was sequenced was CD8+ T cells from PBMCs. This sequence joins TRBV6-5 and TRBJ2-1; D call uncertain. This sequence was found in a human donor with Susac syndrome. The CDR3 here is CASSSVDNEQFF. In DNA form, the CDR3 reads TGTGCCAGCAGTTCCGTGGACAATGAGCAGTTCTTC.